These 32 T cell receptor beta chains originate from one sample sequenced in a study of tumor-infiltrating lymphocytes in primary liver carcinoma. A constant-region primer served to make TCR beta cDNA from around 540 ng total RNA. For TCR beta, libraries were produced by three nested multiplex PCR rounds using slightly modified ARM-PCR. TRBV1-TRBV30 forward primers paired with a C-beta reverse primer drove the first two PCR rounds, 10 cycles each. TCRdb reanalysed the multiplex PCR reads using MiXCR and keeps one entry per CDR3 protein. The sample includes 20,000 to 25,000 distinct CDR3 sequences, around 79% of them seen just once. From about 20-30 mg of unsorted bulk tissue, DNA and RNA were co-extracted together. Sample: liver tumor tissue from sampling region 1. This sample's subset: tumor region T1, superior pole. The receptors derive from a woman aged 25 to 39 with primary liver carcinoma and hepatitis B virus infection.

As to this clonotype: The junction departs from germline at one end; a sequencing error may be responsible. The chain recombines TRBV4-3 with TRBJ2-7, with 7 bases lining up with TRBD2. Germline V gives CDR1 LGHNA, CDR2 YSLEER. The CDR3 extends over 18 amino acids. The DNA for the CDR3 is TGCGCCAGCAACCAAATTGTGACGGGGGGTCACATTAGCTACGAGCAGTACTTC. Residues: CASNQIVTGGHISYEQYF.

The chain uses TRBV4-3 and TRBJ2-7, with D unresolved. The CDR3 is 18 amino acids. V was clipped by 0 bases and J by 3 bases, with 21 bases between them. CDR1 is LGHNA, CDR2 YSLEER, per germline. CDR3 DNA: TGCGCCAGCAGCCAAGATGTGACGGTGGGTCTCATTAGCTACGAGCAGTACTTC. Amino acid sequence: CASSQDVTVGLISYEQYF.

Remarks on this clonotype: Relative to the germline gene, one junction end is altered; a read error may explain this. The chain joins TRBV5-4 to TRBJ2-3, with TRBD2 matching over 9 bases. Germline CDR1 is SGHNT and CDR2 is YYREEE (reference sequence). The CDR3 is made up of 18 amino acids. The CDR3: CVSSNPAVSGSRTDTQYF. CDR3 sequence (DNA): TGTGTCAGCAGTAACCCGGCGGTTAGCGGGAGTAGGACAGATACGCAGTATTTT.

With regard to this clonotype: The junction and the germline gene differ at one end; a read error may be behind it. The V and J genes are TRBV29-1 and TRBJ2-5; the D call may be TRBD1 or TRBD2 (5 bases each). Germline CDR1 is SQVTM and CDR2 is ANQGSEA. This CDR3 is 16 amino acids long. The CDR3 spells CSVEASRLGDQETQYF. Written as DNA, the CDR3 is TGCAGTGTTGAAGCCTCCCGGTTAGGGGACCAAGAGACCCAGTATTTC.

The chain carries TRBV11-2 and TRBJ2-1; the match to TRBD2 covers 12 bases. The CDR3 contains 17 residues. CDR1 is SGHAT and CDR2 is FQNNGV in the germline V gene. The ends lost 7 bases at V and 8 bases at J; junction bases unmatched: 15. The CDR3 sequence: CASNLTSGRFPVDEQFF. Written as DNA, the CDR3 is TGTGCCAGCAACCTTACTAGCGGGAGGTTCCCAGTGGATGAGCAGTTCTTC.

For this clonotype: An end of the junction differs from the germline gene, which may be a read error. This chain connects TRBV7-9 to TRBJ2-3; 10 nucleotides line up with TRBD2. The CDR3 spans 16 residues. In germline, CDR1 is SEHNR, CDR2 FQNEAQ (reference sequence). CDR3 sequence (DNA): TGTGACAGCAGCCTATTACTAGCGGGAACCACAGATACACAGTATTTT. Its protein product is CDSSLLLAGTTDTQYF. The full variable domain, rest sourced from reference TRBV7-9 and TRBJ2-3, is DTGVSQNPRHKITKRGQNVTFRCDPISEHNRLYWYRQTLGQGPEFLTYFQNEAQLEKSRLLSDRFSAERPKGSFSTLEIQRTEQGDSAMYLCDSSLLLAGTTDTQYFGPGTRLTVL.

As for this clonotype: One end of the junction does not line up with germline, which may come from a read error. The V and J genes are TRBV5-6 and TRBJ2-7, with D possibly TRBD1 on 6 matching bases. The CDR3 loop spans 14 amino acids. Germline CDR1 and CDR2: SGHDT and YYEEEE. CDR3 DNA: TGTGACAGCAACCCGGGACAAGACTCATACGAGCAGTACTTC. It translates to CDSNPGQDSYEQYF.

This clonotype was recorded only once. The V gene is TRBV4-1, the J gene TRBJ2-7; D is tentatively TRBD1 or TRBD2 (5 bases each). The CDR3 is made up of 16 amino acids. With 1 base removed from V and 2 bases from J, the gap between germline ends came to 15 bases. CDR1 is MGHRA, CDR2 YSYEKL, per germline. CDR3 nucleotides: TGCGCCAGCAGCCAAGGGTATTCGGGACCCACCTACGAGCAGTACTTC. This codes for CASSQGYSGPTYEQYF.

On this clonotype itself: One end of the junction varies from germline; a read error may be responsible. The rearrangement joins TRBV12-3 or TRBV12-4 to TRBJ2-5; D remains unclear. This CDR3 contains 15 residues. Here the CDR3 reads CDSSTYPGREENQYF. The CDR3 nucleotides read TGTGACAGCAGCACCTACCCCGGGCGCGAAGAGAACCAGTACTTC.

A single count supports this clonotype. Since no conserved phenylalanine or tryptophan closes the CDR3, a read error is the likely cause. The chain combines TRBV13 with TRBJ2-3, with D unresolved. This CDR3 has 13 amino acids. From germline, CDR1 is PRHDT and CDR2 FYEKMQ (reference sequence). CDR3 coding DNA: TGTGCCAACAGCTTGGGTTTAACGCATACGCAGTATTCT. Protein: CANSLGLTHTQYS.

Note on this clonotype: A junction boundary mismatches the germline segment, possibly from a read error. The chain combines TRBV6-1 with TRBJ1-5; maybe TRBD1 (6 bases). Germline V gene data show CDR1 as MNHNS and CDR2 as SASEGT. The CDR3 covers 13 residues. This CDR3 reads CASNVQGDQPQHF. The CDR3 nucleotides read TGTGCCAGCAATGTACAGGGAGATCAGCCCCAGCACTTT.

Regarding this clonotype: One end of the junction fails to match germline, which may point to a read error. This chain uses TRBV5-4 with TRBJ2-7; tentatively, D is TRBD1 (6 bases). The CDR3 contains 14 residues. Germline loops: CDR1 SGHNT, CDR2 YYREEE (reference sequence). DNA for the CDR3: TGTACCAGCAGCCCATACCAGGGGATGTACGAGCAGTACTTC. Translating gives CTSSPYQGMYEQYF.

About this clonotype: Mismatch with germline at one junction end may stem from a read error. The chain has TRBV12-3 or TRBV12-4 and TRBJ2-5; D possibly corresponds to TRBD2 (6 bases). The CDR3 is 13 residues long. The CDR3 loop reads CASSNGLQGTQYF. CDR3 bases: TGTGCCAGCAGCAACGGACTACAAGGGACCCAGTACTTC.

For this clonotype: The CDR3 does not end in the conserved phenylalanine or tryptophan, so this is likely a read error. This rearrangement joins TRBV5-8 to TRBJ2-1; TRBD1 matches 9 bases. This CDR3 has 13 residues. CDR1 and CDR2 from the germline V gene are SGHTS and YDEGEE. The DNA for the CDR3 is TGTGACAGCAGATTGGACAGGGGCAATGAGCAGTTCATC. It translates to CDSRLDRGNEQFI.

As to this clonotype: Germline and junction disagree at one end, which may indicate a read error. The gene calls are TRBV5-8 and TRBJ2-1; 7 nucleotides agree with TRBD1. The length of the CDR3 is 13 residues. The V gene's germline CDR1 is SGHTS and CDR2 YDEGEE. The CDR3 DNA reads TGTGCCAGCAGCTTGAACAGGGGCATTGAGCAGCTCTTC. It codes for CASSLNRGIEQLF.

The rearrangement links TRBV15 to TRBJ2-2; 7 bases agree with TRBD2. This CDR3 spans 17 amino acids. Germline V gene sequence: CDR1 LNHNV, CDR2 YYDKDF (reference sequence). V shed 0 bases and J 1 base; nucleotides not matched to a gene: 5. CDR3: CATSREASSGNTGELFF. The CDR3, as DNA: TGTGCCACCAGCAGAGAAGCGTCTAGCGGGAACACCGGGGAGCTGTTTTTT.

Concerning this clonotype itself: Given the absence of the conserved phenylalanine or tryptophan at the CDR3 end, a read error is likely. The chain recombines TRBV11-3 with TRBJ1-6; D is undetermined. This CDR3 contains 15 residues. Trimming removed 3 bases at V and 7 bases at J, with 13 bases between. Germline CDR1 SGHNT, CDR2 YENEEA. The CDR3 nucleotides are TGTGCCAGCAGCTTTAAGTGGAGTTACAATTCACCCCTCCACTCT. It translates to CASSFKWSYNSPLHS.

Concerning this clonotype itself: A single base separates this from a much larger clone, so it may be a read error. The CDR3 protein is CASSQGSSGQETQNF. In nucleotides, the CDR3 is TGCGCCAGCAGCCAAGGTTCAAGCGGCCAAGAGACCCAGAACTTC. This chain joins TRBV4-1 and TRBJ2-5; D may be TRBD2 (5 bases). Per the germline V gene, CDR1 is MGHRA and CDR2 is YSYEKL. The CDR3 is 15 residues long.

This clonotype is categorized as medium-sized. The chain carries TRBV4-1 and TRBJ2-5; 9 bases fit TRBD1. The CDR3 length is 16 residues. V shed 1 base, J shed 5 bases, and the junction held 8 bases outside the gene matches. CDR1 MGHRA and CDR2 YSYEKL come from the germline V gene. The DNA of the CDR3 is TGCGCCAGCAGCCAAGGCCCCACAGGGGGCTGGGAGACCCAGTACTTC. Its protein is CASSQGPTGGWETQYF.

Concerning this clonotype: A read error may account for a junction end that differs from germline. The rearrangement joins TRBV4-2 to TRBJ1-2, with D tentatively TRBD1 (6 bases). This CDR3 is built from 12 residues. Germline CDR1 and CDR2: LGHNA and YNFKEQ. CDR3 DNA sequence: TGTGCCAGCAGCCTGGGACACTATGGCTACGCCTTC. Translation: CASSLGHYGYAF.

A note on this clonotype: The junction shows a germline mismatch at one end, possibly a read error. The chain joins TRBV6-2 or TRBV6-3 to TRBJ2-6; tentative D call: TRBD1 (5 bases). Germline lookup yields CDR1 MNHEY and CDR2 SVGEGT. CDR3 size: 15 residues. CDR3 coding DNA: TGTGCCAGCAGTCCCCGGTGCGGTGGGGCCAACGTCCTTAGTTTC. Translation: CASSPRCGGANVLSF.

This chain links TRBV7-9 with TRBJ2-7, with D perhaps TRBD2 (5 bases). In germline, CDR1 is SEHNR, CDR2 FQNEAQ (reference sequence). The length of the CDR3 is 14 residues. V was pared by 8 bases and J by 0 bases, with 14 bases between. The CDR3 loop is CASCSGSPSYEQYF. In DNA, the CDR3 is TGTGCCAGCTGCTCGGGAAGCCCCTCCTACGAGCAGTACTTC.

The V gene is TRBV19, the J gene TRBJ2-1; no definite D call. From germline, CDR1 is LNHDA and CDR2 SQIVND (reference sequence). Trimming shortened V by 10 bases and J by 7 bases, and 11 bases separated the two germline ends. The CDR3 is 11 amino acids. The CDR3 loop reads CATSTWNEQFF. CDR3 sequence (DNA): TGTGCCACGTCTACTTGGAATGAGCAGTTCTTC.

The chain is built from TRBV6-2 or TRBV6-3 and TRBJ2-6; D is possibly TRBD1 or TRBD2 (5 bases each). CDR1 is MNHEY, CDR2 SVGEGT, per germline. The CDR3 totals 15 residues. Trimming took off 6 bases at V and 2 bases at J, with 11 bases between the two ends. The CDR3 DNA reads TGTGCCAGCAGCCTCCGGGGCGCTGGGGCCAACGTCCTGACTTTC. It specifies CASSLRGAGANVLTF.

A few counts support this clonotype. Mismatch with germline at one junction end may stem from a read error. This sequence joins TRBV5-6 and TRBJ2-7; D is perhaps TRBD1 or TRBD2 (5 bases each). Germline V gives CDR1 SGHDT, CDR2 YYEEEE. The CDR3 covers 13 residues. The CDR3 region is CASSLQTGLSQYF. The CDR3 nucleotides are TGTGCCAGCAGCTTACAGACGGGGCTATCGCAGTATTTC.

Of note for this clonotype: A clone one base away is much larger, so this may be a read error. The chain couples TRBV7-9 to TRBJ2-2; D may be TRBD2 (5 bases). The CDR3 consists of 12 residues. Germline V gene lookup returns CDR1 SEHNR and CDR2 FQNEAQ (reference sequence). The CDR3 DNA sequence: TGTGCCATCAGCTTAGTTAACGGGGAGATGTTTTTT. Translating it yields CAISLVNGEMFF.

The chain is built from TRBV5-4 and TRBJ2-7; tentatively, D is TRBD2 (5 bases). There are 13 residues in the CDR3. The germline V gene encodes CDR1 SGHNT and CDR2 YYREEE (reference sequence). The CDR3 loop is CDGSLGLGDEQYF. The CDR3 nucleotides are TGTGACGGCAGCTTGGGTCTGGGAGACGAGCAGTACTTC.

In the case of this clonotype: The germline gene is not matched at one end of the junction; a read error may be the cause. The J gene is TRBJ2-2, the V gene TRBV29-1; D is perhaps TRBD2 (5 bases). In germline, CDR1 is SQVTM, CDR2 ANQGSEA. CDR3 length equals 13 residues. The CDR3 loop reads CNVGRRDAGELFF. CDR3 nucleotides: TGCAACGTTGGGAGACGAGACGCCGGGGAGCTGTTCTTT.

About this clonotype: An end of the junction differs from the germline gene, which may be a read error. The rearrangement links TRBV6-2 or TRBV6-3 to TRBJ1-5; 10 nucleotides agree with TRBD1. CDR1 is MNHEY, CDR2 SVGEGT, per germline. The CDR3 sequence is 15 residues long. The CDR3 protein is CANSRVTGGIQPQHF. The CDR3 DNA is TGTGCCAACAGTAGAGTGACAGGGGGCATTCAGCCCCAGCATTTT.

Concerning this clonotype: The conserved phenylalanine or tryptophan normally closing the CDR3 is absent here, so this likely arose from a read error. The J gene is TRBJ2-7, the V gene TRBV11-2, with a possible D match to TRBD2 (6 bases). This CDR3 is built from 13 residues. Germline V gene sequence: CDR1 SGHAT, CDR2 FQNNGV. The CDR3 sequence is CASMIAGNYEQYS. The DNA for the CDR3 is TGTGCAAGCATGATTGCGGGGAACTACGAGCAGTACTCC.

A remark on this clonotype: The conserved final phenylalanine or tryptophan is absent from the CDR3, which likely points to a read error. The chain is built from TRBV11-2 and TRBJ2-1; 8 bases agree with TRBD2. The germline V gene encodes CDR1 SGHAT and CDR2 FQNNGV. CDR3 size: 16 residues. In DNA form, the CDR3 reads TGTGTCAGCTCATTTGGAAGCGGGAGAGTGGGCAATGAGCAGTTCCTA. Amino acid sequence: CVSSFGSGRVGNEQFL.

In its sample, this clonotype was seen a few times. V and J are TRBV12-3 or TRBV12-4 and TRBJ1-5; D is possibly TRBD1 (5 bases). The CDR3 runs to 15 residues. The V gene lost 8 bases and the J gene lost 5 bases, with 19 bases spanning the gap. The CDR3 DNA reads TGTGCCAGCCGATTAGATACGGGGACCGATCAGCCCCAGCATTTT. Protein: CASRLDTGTDQPQHF.